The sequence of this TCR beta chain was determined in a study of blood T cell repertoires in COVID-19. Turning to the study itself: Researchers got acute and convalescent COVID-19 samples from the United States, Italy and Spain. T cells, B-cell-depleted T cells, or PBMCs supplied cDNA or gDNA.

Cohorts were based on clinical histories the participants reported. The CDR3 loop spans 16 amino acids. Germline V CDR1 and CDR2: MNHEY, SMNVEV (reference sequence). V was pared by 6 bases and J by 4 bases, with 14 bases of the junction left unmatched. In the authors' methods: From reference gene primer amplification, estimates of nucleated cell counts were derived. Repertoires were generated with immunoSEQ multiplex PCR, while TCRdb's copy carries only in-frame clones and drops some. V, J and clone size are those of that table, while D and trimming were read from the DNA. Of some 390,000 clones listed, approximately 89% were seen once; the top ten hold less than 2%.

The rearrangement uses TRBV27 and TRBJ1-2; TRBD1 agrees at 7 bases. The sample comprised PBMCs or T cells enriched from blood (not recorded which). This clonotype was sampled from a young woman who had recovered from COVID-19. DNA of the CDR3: TGTGCCAGCAGCCCCAGTAGGGGACAGTTGATCTATGGCTACACCTTC. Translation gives CASSPSRGQLIYGYTF.